Reported below is one TCR beta chain. The antigen is undetermined. This sample was included in a study of T cell repertoires in ileal Crohn's disease. Study-level background: Operated complications were stricturing disease (approximately 60%) and penetrating disease (39%).

Whole-study findings and limits: High-frequency clones were more common in sorted CD8 than CD4 cells.

Trimming left V 5 bases short and J 8 bases short, with 12 bases between. The CDR3 runs 12 residues. Germline CDR1 reads MNHEY; CDR2 reads SVGAGI. TCRB immunosequencing input was roughly 500 nanograms of biopsy DNA per sample. TCRdb's table, derived via immunoSEQ multiplex PCR, lists solely in-frame clones and lacks some. Of thousands of clones listed, 84% are singletons. This chain uses TRBV6-5 with TRBJ1-2; a weak D match, TRBD1 (5 bases). The clonotype originates from an adult with Crohn's disease. What was sequenced was ileal tissue. The chain's CDR3 is CASSAGQLGYTF. The CDR3 coding sequence is TGTGCCAGCAGTGCAGGGCAGTTGGGCTACACCTTC.